This T cell receptor beta chain was sequenced in a study of CD8 T cells in ankylosing spondylitis. Findings of the study overall: A motif in TCR beta, a set of seven to nine highly homologous variants, appeared characteristic of ankylosing spondylitis blood. Significant enrichment of disease-linked clones was reported in matched ankylosing spondylitis synovial fluid.

Quantitative 5'-RACE with molecular barcodes produced the TCR beta libraries. TCRdb used MiXCR to reprocess the 5' RACE reads, holding one entry per CDR3 protein. The sample yields roughly 670,000 distinct CDR3 sequences, roughly 20% seen once. Concerning this clonotype: Its antigen remains unknown.

Sequencing used blood, either unsorted or a sorted T cell fraction (not recorded which). The receptor was derived from a male donor with ankylosing spondylitis.

The CDR3 spells CSARESGYGYTF. DNA for the CDR3: TGCAGTGCTAGAGAGTCAGGCTATGGCTACACCTTC. The genes are TRBV20-1 and TRBJ1-2; D not certain. This CDR3 spans 12 amino acids. Germline CDR1 and CDR2: DFQATT and SNEGSKA (reference sequence). Trimming took 0 bases from V and 4 from J, leaving 6 bases between them.